Presented here are 30 T cell receptor beta chains from one specimen sequenced in a study of T cell changes during pregnancy in multiple sclerosis. Data came from immunoSEQ multiplex PCR; TCRdb stores just in-frame clones and leaves some out. Here the sample spans around 29,000 clones, around 88% being singletons. Material: CD4+ T cells from peripheral blood mononuclear cells, obtained in the first trimester of pregnancy. These receptors all stem from a female donor in good health, enrolled as a control in a pregnancy study.

This clone was counted only a few times. This chain connects TRBV27 to TRBJ1-1; 9 nucleotides align to TRBD1. Germline lookup yields CDR1 MNHEY and CDR2 SMNVEV (reference sequence). The CDR3 contains 19 residues. The trim removed 0 bases at V and 0 bases at J, leaving 11 bases unmatched. The CDR3 loop is CASSLSLGQGQPMNTEAFF. The CDR3 DNA reads as TGTGCCAGCAGTTTATCCCTGGGACAGGGACAACCAATGAACACTGAAGCTTTCTTT.

The CDR3 here is CSHQAPNTEAFF. The CDR3 DNA reads as TGCAGTCATCAGGCCCCGAACACTGAAGCTTTCTTT. The rearrangement links TRBV29-1 to TRBJ1-1; D is undetermined. The germline V gene encodes CDR1 SQVTM and CDR2 ANQGSEA. The CDR3 runs to 12 residues.

The J gene is TRBJ2-2, the V gene TRBV6-1; 10 bases align to TRBD2. V trimming: 4 bases; J trimming: 4 bases; junction bases outside the gene matches: 6. CDR1 and CDR2 (germline): MNHNS, SASEGT. This CDR3 region has 16 residues. The DNA of the CDR3 is TGTGCCAGCAGTGTACTAGCGGGGTATATCACCGGGGAGCTGTTTTTT. Translated: CASSVLAGYITGELFF.

This sequence joins TRBV5-1 and TRBJ2-5, with 8 bases lining up with TRBD2. V was pared by 4 bases and J by 4 bases, with 12 bases of the junction left unmatched. The CDR3 covers 16 residues. Looked up from germline, CDR1 is SGHRS and CDR2 is YFSETQ. In DNA form, the CDR3 reads TGCGCCAGCAGCCCGACCGGGGTAGCGGGGAGAGAGACCCAGTACTTC. Encoded protein: CASSPTGVAGRETQYF.

The chain combines TRBV2 with TRBJ2-7; the D gene is possibly TRBD1 (6 bases). This CDR3 is 15 amino acids long. Trimming shortened V by 6 bases and J by 3 bases, and 18 bases separated the two germline ends. Looked up from germline, CDR1 is SNHLY and CDR2 is FYNNEI. In DNA form, the CDR3 reads TGTGCCAGCAGCCCCTCGGGGACATCCATCTACGAGCAGTACTTC. It yields the protein CASSPSGTSIYEQYF.

In its sample, this clone was seen once. The chain uses TRBV10-3 and TRBJ1-2, with 7 bases aligning to TRBD1. The J segment lost 8 bases and the V segment lost 7 bases, leaving 10 bases of the junction unmatched. CDR1 and CDR2 from the germline V gene are ENHRY and SYGVKD. The CDR3 sequence is 13 residues long. The CDR3 DNA reads TGTGCCATCAAGGAAACAGGGGAAGGAGGCTACACCTTC. Protein: CAIKETGEGGYTF.

The CDR3 spells CASSFAVDLAKNIQYF. The CDR3 DNA follows: TGTGCCAGCAGCTTTGCGGTAGATCTAGCCAAAAACATTCAGTACTTC. The chain has TRBV11-2 and TRBJ2-4; no firm D call. There are 16 residues in the CDR3. Germline loops: CDR1 SGHAT, CDR2 FQNNGV. With 3 bases removed from V and 0 bases from J, the gap between germline ends came to 12 bases.

This chain uses TRBV7-9 with TRBJ2-1; TRBD2 matches at 14 bases. Germline trimming cut 3 bases from V and 9 bases from J; bases unmatched to any gene: 10. The CDR3 extends over 17 amino acids. Looked up from germline, CDR1 is SEHNR and CDR2 is FQNEAQ (reference sequence). CDR3 region: CASSFRTSGRRLVEQFF. The CDR3 nucleotides read TGTGCCAGCAGCTTTAGGACTAGCGGGAGGCGTCTGGTTGAGCAGTTCTTC.

The DNA of the CDR3 is TGTGCCATCAGTGAAACAGGCAGGGCGAACACCGGGGAGCTGTTTTTT. This gives the protein CAISETGRANTGELFF. The chain has TRBV10-3 and TRBJ2-2, with TRBD1 as a possible D gene (5 bases). This CDR3 spans 16 amino acids. From germline, CDR1 is ENHRY and CDR2 SYGVKD. V lost 3 bases, J lost 0 bases, and 11 bases lay in between.

The V gene is TRBV28, the J gene TRBJ1-5, with 9 bases that match TRBD1. The CDR3 covers 17 residues. After removal of 3 bases from V and 7 bases from J, the junction contained 13 bases not matched to a gene. CDR1 MDHEN and CDR2 SYDVKM come from the germline V gene. The CDR3 reads CASSLSRGQGRRQPQHF. The CDR3 bases are TGTGCCAGCAGTTTGTCCCGGGGACAGGGAAGGAGGCAGCCCCAGCATTTT.

CDR3 coding DNA: TGTGCCTGGAGTGTCGGACAGGGGGATTTTACCGGCTACACCTTC. Translated, it gives CAWSVGQGDFTGYTF. The gene calls are TRBV30 and TRBJ1-2, with 10 nucleotides matching TRBD1. Germline assignment: CDR1 GTSNPN and CDR2 SVGIG (reference sequence). This CDR3 is 15 amino acids long. V shed 0 bases, J shed 8 bases, and the junction held 9 bases outside the gene matches.

The chain couples TRBV7-2 to TRBJ2-7; 10 bases line up with TRBD1. CDR1 SGHTA and CDR2 FQGNSA come from the germline V gene. The length of the CDR3 is 15 residues. V lost 7 bases, J lost 4 bases, and 10 bases stayed unmatched. The CDR3 loop reads CASTKSTGGMYEQYF. The DNA for the CDR3 is TGTGCCAGCACCAAATCGACAGGGGGCATGTACGAGCAGTACTTC.

As for this clone: The sample has other DNA sequences that encode this CDR3 too. The genes are TRBV11-2 and TRBJ2-5; 9 positions match TRBD1. Per the germline V gene, CDR1 is SGHAT and CDR2 is FQNNGV. Germline trimming cut 5 bases from V and 4 bases from J; bases unmatched to any gene: 2. This CDR3 has 13 amino acids. For the CDR3, the DNA is TGTGCCAGCAGCCTGGACAGGGGAGAGACCCAGTACTTC. Translation gives CASSLDRGETQYF. Combining the CDR3 with reference TRBV11-2 and TRBJ2-5 gives the whole variable domain EAGVAQSPRYKIIEKRQSVAFWCNPISGHATLYWYQQILGQGPKLLIQFQNNGVVDDSQLPKDRFSAERLKGVDSTLKIQPAKLEDSAVYLCASSLDRGETQYFGPGTRLLVL.

The chain carries TRBV25-1 and TRBJ2-2, with D unresolved. The V gene lost 2 bases and the J gene lost 5 bases, with 9 bases spanning the gap. Looked up from germline, CDR1 is MGHDK and CDR2 is SYGVNS. CDR3 length: 14 residues. CDR3 nucleotide sequence: TGTGCCAGCAGTGAAAGAGGTAGAACCGGGGAGCTGTTTTTT. Translation gives CASSERGRTGELFF.

The rearrangement uses TRBV18 and TRBJ1-3; 11 bases are a match to TRBD1. V shed 2 bases and J 11 bases; nucleotides not matched to a gene: 11. Germline V gene data show CDR1 as KGHSH and CDR2 as LQKENI. This CDR3 is built from 16 residues. The chain's CDR3 is CASSPGQGATISPIYF. Here the CDR3 DNA reads TGTGCCAGCTCACCAGGACAGGGGGCTACTATTAGCCCCATATATTTT. Full variable domain (missing parts from reference TRBV18 and TRBJ1-3): NAGVMQNPRHLVRRRGQEARLRCSPMKGHSHVYWYRQLPEEGLKFMVYLQKENIIDESGMPKERFSAEFPKEGPSILRIQQVVRGDSAAYFCASSPGQGATISPIYFGEGSWLTVV.

The genes are TRBV28 and TRBJ1-5; no firm D call. The CDR3 has 15 residues. The ends were cut back, 8 bases at V and 2 bases at J, with 16 bases in the middle. Per germline, CDR1 MDHEN and CDR2 SYDVKM. The DNA of the CDR3 is TGTGCCAGCGTCTCCCCCCGCGGGCGCAATCAGCCCCAGCATTTT. Its translation: CASVSPRGRNQPQHF.

With respect to this clone: A junction boundary mismatches the germline segment, possibly from a read error. V gene TRBV7-7 combines with J gene TRBJ1-3; D might be TRBD1 (6 bases). Germline V gene sequence: CDR1 SSHAT, CDR2 FNYEAQ (reference sequence). This CDR3 is built from 16 residues. The CDR3 DNA is TGTGCTAGCAGCTTAGGCCCCCAGGGGACTGGAAACACCATATATTTT. This translates into CASSLGPQGTGNTIYF.

The V call is TRBV6-1, the J call TRBJ2-1; 7 nucleotides agree with TRBD2. This CDR3 has 13 amino acids. Germline lookup yields CDR1 MNHNS and CDR2 SASEGT. The ends lost 10 bases at V and 6 bases at J; junction bases unmatched: 9. CDR3 residues: CATGRVGGNEQFF. The CDR3 nucleotides are TGTGCCACAGGGAGGGTAGGTGGCAATGAGCAGTTCTTC.

This chain joins TRBV6-5 and TRBJ2-1; 9 bases align to TRBD1. The ends lost 11 bases at V and 10 bases at J; junction bases unmatched: 6. The CDR3 runs 11 residues. From germline, CDR1 is MNHEY and CDR2 SVGAGI. The CDR3 region is CAGGQGQEQFF. DNA for the CDR3: TGTGCCGGGGGACAGGGCCAAGAGCAGTTCTTC.

The chain couples TRBV5-1 to TRBJ2-3; D unclear. The CDR3 is 14 residues long. Germline CDR1 SGHRS, CDR2 YFSETQ. Trimming pared 2 bases from V and 0 bases from J, leaving 7 bases between. This CDR3 is CASSFSSSTDTQYF. CDR3 in DNA: TGCGCCAGCAGCTTTAGCAGCAGCACAGATACGCAGTATTTT.

This clone is a singleton in its sample. This rearrangement joins TRBV5-1 to TRBJ1-1; maybe TRBD1 (5 bases). CDR1 is SGHRS, CDR2 YFSETQ, per germline. V dropped 4 bases and J dropped 1 base, with 11 bases sitting between them. The CDR3 runs 14 residues. Here the CDR3 DNA reads TGCGCCAGCAGCGCGGGACTTCGGAACACTGAAGCTTTCTTT. This gives the protein CASSAGLRNTEAFF.

V is TRBV28 and J is TRBJ2-1, with 11 bases that match TRBD2. CDR1 is MDHEN, CDR2 SYDVKM, per germline. This CDR3 contains 19 residues. Trimming removed 10 bases from V and 4 bases from J; junction bases left unmatched: 21. In DNA, the CDR3 is TGTGCCACCAATAGTGTTAGCGGGAGGGCCGTTGTTCTTTACAATGAGCAGTTCTTC. It specifies CATNSVSGRAVVLYNEQFF.

V gene TRBV7-6 combines with J gene TRBJ2-7; possibly TRBD2 for D (6 bases). Trimming shortened V by 5 bases and J by 5 bases, and 16 bases separated the two germline ends. Looked up from germline, CDR1 is SGHVS and CDR2 is FNYEAQ. This CDR3 spans 14 amino acids. The CDR3 sequence: CASSRHGGRNEQYF. CDR3 nucleotides: TGTGCCAGCAGCCGTCACGGGGGTAGGAACGAGCAGTACTTC. Full variable domain (outside the CDR3, taken from reference TRBV7-6 and TRBJ2-7): GAGVSQSPRYKVTKRGQDVALRCDPISGHVSLYWYRQALGQGPEFLTYFNYEAQQDKSGLPNDRFSAERPEGSISTLTIQRTEQRDSAMYRCASSRHGGRNEQYFGPGTRLTVT.

The rearrangement uses TRBV19 and TRBJ2-3, with TRBD1 identical over 8 bases. The CDR3 runs to 15 residues. Germline CDR1 and CDR2: LNHDA and SQIVND (reference sequence). V lost 5 bases, J lost 2 bases, and 6 bases stayed unmatched. The CDR3, as DNA: TGTGCCAGTAGTTACCGGGACAGGAACACAGATACGCAGTATTTT. Translated, it gives CASSYRDRNTDTQYF.

V and J are TRBV7-9 and TRBJ2-3, with TRBD2 as a possible D gene (6 bases). In germline, CDR1 is SEHNR, CDR2 FQNEAQ (reference sequence). Trimming pared 1 base from V and 6 bases from J, leaving 14 bases between. This CDR3 comprises 15 residues. The CDR3, as DNA: TGTGCCAGCAGCTTAGTAGGGATTCGGGAGGATACGCAGTATTTT. This codes for CASSLVGIREDTQYF.

The chain employs TRBV5-1 and TRBJ2-5; 8 nucleotides agree with TRBD1. The CDR3 contains 17 residues. Germline V gene sequence: CDR1 SGHRS, CDR2 YFSETQ. Losses at the gene ends were 4 bases for V and 0 bases for J; bases not matched to a gene: 11. The CDR3 loop is CASSRGDRGVYQETQYF. CDR3 bases: TGCGCCAGCAGCCGAGGCGACAGGGGAGTGTACCAAGAGACCCAGTACTTC.

This clone was recorded once. The chain employs TRBV28 and TRBJ2-7, with 12 bases identical to TRBD1. The V gene end was trimmed by 4 bases and the J gene end by 6 bases; junction bases not matched to a gene: 7. Germline CDR1 is MDHEN and CDR2 is SYDVKM. This CDR3 has 15 residues. For the CDR3, the DNA is TGTGCCAGCAGTTCGCCCGGGACAGGGGGCTTCGAGCAGTACTTC. This encodes CASSSPGTGGFEQYF. Supplemented by reference TRBV28 and TRBJ2-7, the full variable domain reads DVKVTQSSRYLVKRTGEKVFLECVQDMDHENMFWYRQDPGLGLRLIYFSYDVKMKEKGDIPEGYSVSREKKERFSLILESASTNQTSMYLCASSSPGTGGFEQYFGPGTRLTVT.

This clone was seen only once. Germline is not matched at one junction end, which may reflect a read error. The gene calls are TRBV5-4 and TRBJ2-1; TRBD1 aligns across 8 bases. The CDR3 loop spans 14 amino acids. In germline, CDR1 is SGHNT, CDR2 YYREEE (reference sequence). CDR3 sequence (DNA): TGTGCCAGCGAAAGGACAGGGTCCTTCAATGAGCAGTTCTTC. Protein: CASERTGSFNEQFF.

This rearrangement joins TRBV6-1 to TRBJ2-5; 7 positions agree with TRBD2. This CDR3 contains 14 residues. Looked up from germline, CDR1 is MNHNS and CDR2 is SASEGT. The V segment lost 2 bases and the J segment 5 bases; nucleotides outside the gene matches: 5. CDR3 DNA sequence: TGTGCCAGCAGTGAATGGGCTAGCGGCGAGACCCAGTACTTC. Protein product: CASSEWASGETQYF.

This chain connects TRBV4-1 to TRBJ2-7; the D gene is possibly TRBD2 (5 bases). This CDR3 contains 15 residues. With 2 bases removed from V and 2 bases from J, the gap between germline ends came to 13 bases. Germline CDR1 reads MGHRA; CDR2 reads YSYEKL. This chain's CDR3 is CASSQRGFMTYEQYF. The CDR3 coding sequence is TGCGCCAGCAGCCAACGCGGGTTCATGACCTACGAGCAGTACTTC.